The next 10 T cell receptor beta chains were all read from a single sample in a study of T cell responses to AZD1222 COVID-19 vaccine (dated by TCRdb to about 2021). Interpreted using the paper, the time point label stands for: baseline before first vaccination. Receptor libraries were prepared by the immunoSEQ multiplex PCR assay. What TCRdb holds here is the immuneACCESS table cut down to in-frame rearrangements. Part of the clones is not present; checked against another copy, under half of the missing clones reflect an unresolved V gene, and the others are unexplained. The sample yields 100,000 to 150,000 clones; 75% to 90% were counted once. Jointly, the top ten make up about 8.6% of the sample. Sample: peripheral blood, taken on day 0 of AZD1222 vaccination. These receptors were taken from an adult in good health.

The chain has TRBV5-1 and TRBJ1-4; tentatively, D is TRBD1 (6 bases). CDR3 length: 13 residues. CDR1 is SGHRS and CDR2 is YFSETQ in the germline V gene. Trimming cost V 2 bases and J 8 bases, with 10 bases left between them. CDR3 in amino acids: CASSLSRGEKLFF. The CDR3 DNA reads TGCGCCAGCAGCTTATCCAGGGGAGAAAAACTGTTTTTT.

The V call is TRBV2, the J call TRBJ2-7; TRBD1 matches at 9 bases. The CDR3 is 15 amino acids. The junction had 8 bases not matched to a gene; V was cut back by 6 bases and J by 2 bases. In germline, CDR1 is SNHLY, CDR2 FYNNEI. This chain's CDR3 is CASSAGTGRTYEQYF. The CDR3 nucleotides read TGTGCCAGCAGCGCCGGGACAGGGAGGACCTACGAGCAGTACTTC.

V gene TRBV5-6 combines with J gene TRBJ1-1, with D possibly being TRBD1 (5 bases). Germline V gives CDR1 SGHDT, CDR2 YYEEEE. The germline V and J ends were trimmed by 2 bases and 0 bases, with 14 bases remaining between them. This CDR3 comprises 16 residues. The CDR3 region has the DNA TGTGCCAGCAGCTTCAGACAGCTTACTATGAACACTGAAGCTTTCTTT. This translates into CASSFRQLTMNTEAFF.

This rearrangement joins TRBV18 to TRBJ1-1; TRBD1 matches 8 bases. With 8 bases clipped from V and 0 bases from J, the junction kept 8 bases outside the gene matches. CDR1 is KGHSH, CDR2 LQKENI, per germline. The CDR3 length is 15 residues. The DNA for the CDR3 is TGTGCCAGCCCCGATCGGACAGGGTTGAACACTGAAGCTTTCTTT. Its protein is CASPDRTGLNTEAFF.

The chain has TRBV4-2 and TRBJ1-3; 10 nucleotides agree with TRBD1. Unmatched junction bases numbered 3, after V lost 4 bases and J lost 0 bases. CDR1 LGHNA and CDR2 YNFKEQ come from the germline V gene. This CDR3 is built from 16 residues. The CDR3 DNA reads TGTGCCAGCAGCCGGGACAGGGGTAACTCTGGAAACACCATATATTTT. Its translation: CASSRDRGNSGNTIYF.

V usage is TRBV19 and J usage is TRBJ2-7; 7 bases line up with TRBD1. Germline V gives CDR1 LNHDA, CDR2 SQIVND (reference sequence). V lost 4 bases to trimming and J lost 2 bases; unmatched junction nucleotides: 5. The CDR3 contains 14 residues. This CDR3 is CASSSMGQTYEQYF. DNA of the CDR3: TGTGCCAGTAGTAGCATGGGACAGACCTACGAGCAGTACTTC.

The genes are TRBV19 and TRBJ2-2; D ambiguous. Trimming removed 5 bases at V and 3 bases at J, with 10 bases between. The CDR3 is 14 amino acids. Per germline, CDR1 LNHDA and CDR2 SQIVND (reference sequence). CDR3 nucleotides: TGTGCCAGTAGTTTTTCGGCAGACACCGGGGAGCTGTTTTTT. Encoded protein: CASSFSADTGELFF.

The chain is built from TRBV9 and TRBJ1-1; a weak D match, TRBD1 (6 bases). The CDR3 runs 13 residues. Germline V gene data show CDR1 as SGDLS and CDR2 as YYNGEE. The V end lost 4 bases, the J end lost 7 bases, and 14 bases lay between the germline ends. The CDR3 DNA is TGTGCCAGCAGCCCCCGGACAGCTTATGAAGCTTTCTTT. As protein: CASSPRTAYEAFF.

The genes are TRBV6-5 and TRBJ2-7, with D unclear. CDR1 is MNHEY, CDR2 SVGAGI, per germline. This CDR3 spans 14 amino acids. V dropped 4 bases and J dropped 1 base, with 11 bases sitting between them. CDR3 residues: CASSSTWRSYEQYF. DNA for the CDR3: TGTGCCAGCAGTTCCACCTGGAGATCCTACGAGCAGTACTTC.

This chain uses TRBV2 with TRBJ1-2, with TRBD1 matching 9 bases. V lost 3 bases to trimming and J lost 2 bases; unmatched junction nucleotides: 1. The germline CDR1 and CDR2 sequences are SNHLY and FYNNEI. The CDR3 covers 14 residues. Written as DNA, the CDR3 is TGTGCCAGCAGTGATGGACAGGGGAACTATGGCTACACCTTC. This encodes CASSDGQGNYGYTF.